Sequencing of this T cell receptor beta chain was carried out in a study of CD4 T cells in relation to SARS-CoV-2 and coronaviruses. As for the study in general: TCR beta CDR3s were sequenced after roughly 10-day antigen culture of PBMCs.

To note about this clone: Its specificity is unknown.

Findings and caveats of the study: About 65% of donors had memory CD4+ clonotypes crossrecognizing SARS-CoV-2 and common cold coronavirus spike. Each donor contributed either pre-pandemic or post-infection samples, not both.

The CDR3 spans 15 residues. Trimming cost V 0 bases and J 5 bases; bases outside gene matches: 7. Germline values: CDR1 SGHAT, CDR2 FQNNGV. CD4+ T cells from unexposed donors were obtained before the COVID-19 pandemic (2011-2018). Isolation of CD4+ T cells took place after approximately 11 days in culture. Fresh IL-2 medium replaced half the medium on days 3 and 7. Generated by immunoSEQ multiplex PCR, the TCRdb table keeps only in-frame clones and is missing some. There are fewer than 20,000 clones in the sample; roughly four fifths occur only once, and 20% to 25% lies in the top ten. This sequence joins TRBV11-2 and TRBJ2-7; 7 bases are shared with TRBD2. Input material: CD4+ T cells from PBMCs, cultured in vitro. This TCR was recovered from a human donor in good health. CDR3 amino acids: CASSLDLSGLNEQYF. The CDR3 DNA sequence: TGTGCCAGCAGCTTAGATCTTAGCGGGCTGAACGAGCAGTACTTC.